The 29 T cell receptor beta chains in this list originate from one sample, sequenced in a study of response to subunit inactivated influenza vaccine. In TCRdb, the RT-PCR reads were re-called with MiXCR into one record per CDR3 protein. The sample lists more than 700,000 distinct CDR3 sequences; approximately 22% were seen once. The sample in question was PBMCs from blood, obtained around 5 days after vaccination. Source of these receptors: a man aged 45-60 years who received an inactivated influenza vaccine.

V is TRBV5-1 and J is TRBJ1-2; 10 nucleotides agree with TRBD1. Germline-derived CDR1 and CDR2 are SGHRS and YFSETQ. CDR3 length: 16 amino acids. The V and J ends lost 1 base and 4 bases, in that order; junction bases with no gene match: 7. CDR3 DNA sequence: TGCGCCAGCAGCTTGACGTGGACAGGGGGGGCCTATGGCTACACCTTC. Encoded protein: CASSLTWTGGAYGYTF.

Only a few counts were recorded for this clonotype. The rearrangement joins TRBV5-1 to TRBJ2-1; 12 bases line up with TRBD1. Germline V gene lookup returns CDR1 SGHRS and CDR2 YFSETQ. The CDR3 covers 17 residues. V shed 4 bases and J 6 bases; nucleotides not matched to a gene: 11. CDR3 nucleotide sequence: TGCGCCAGCAGCAGAGGGACAGGGGGCAATTACGCCAATGAGCAGTTCTTC. It is translated as CASSRGTGGNYANEQFF.

This chain uses TRBV3-1 with TRBJ2-1; TRBD2 aligns across 7 bases. V lost 3 bases, J lost 0 bases, and 8 bases stayed unmatched. Per germline, CDR1 LGHDT and CDR2 YNNKEL (reference sequence). The CDR3 consists of 17 residues. CDR3 bases: TGTGCCAGCAGCCATAGAAGCGGGGTGATCTCCTACAATGAGCAGTTCTTC. This sequence encodes CASSHRSGVISYNEQFF.

This clonotype was seen more than once but under ten times. The V call is TRBV4-1, the J call TRBJ2-7; D is unclear. With 0 bases removed from V and 2 bases from J, the gap between germline ends came to 17 bases. The V gene's germline CDR1 is MGHRA and CDR2 YSYEKL. The CDR3 consists of 17 residues. CDR3 coding DNA: TGCGCCAGCAGCCAAGAAACAAAAGGATATTTCGCCTACGAGCAGTACTTC. Protein: CASSQETKGYFAYEQYF.

This clonotype occurred many times. V usage is TRBV12-3 or TRBV12-4 and J usage is TRBJ2-7; 7 bases line up with TRBD1. V shed 6 bases and J 5 bases; nucleotides not matched to a gene: 10. This CDR3 region has 14 residues. The CDR3 sequence: CASSPTGLMNEQYF. CDR3 sequence (DNA): TGTGCCAGCAGCCCGACAGGGTTAATGAACGAGCAGTACTTC.

The gene calls are TRBV6-5 and TRBJ1-1, with D unresolved. From germline, CDR1 is MNHEY and CDR2 SVGAGI. Trimming stripped 3 bases from V and 4 bases from J, with 9 bases between. CDR3 length: 13 amino acids. The CDR3 region is CASSYNRRTEAFF. The CDR3 DNA reads TGTGCCAGCAGTTATAATCGGCGCACTGAAGCTTTCTTT.

CDR3 DNA: TGCGCCAGCAGTAGGGAAAGCCAGGGGGGCTCTGGGGCCAACGTCCTGACTTTC. Amino acid sequence: CASSRESQGGSGANVLTF. The V gene is TRBV4-3, the J gene TRBJ2-6; TRBD1 is a possible D gene (7 bases). V dropped 6 bases and J dropped 0 bases, with 18 bases sitting between them. The V gene's germline CDR1 is LGHNA and CDR2 YSLEER. The CDR3 covers 18 residues.

V gene TRBV25-1 combines with J gene TRBJ2-3; D not certain. Germline values: CDR1 MGHDK, CDR2 SYGVNS. The CDR3 is made up of 14 amino acids. Trimming pared 2 bases from V and 6 bases from J, leaving 12 bases between. The CDR3, as DNA: TGTGCCAGCAGTGAAGGGTCCTTACCGGATACGCAGTATTTT. The encoded protein is CASSEGSLPDTQYF. Based on the CDR3 plus reference TRBV25-1 and TRBJ2-3, the full variable domain is EADIYQTPRYLVIGTGKKITLECSQTMGHDKMYWYQQDPGMELHLIHYSYGVNSTEKGDLSSESTVSRIRTEHFPLTLESARPSHTSQYLCASSEGSLPDTQYFGPGTRLTVL.

V is TRBV10-3 and J is TRBJ2-4; TRBD1 matches at 8 bases. V was pared by 3 bases and J by 4 bases, with 5 bases of the junction left unmatched. Germline V gene lookup returns CDR1 ENHRY and CDR2 SYGVKD. The CDR3 covers 15 residues. The CDR3 loop reads CAISDRDRTKNIQYF. The CDR3 nucleotides read TGTGCCATCAGTGACCGGGACAGGACTAAAAACATTCAGTACTTC.

This chain links TRBV20-1 with TRBJ2-6; D perhaps matches TRBD1 (6 bases). The CDR3 loop spans 17 amino acids. CDR1 is DFQATT, CDR2 SNEGSKA, per germline (reference sequence). With 1 base removed from V and 0 bases from J, the gap between germline ends came to 13 bases. CDR3 sequence reads: CSARGRGISSGANVLTF. The CDR3 DNA is TGCAGTGCTAGAGGCAGGGGAATCAGCTCTGGGGCCAACGTCCTGACTTTC.

This clonotype appeared a few times. This chain links TRBV11-2 with TRBJ2-3; TRBD2 matches at 7 bases. The V gene's germline CDR1 is SGHAT and CDR2 FQNNGV. This CDR3 spans 14 amino acids. V lost 5 bases, J lost 6 bases, and 8 bases stayed unmatched. As DNA, the CDR3 is TGTGCCAGCAGCGCAGGACTAGGGCTGGATACGCAGTATTTT. The encoded protein is CASSAGLGLDTQYF.

The J gene is TRBJ1-5, the V gene TRBV7-8; D is unresolved. The CDR3 consists of 12 residues. The germline V and J ends were trimmed by 1 base and 8 bases, with 6 bases remaining between them. The V gene's germline CDR1 is SGHVS and CDR2 FQNEAQ. DNA for the CDR3: TGTGCCAGCAGCTTAGGGTCCAAGCCCCAGCATTTT. Translating gives CASSLGSKPQHF.

A few counts support this clonotype. This chain links TRBV4-3 with TRBJ2-1; D is uncertain. CDR3 size: 14 residues. Trimming removed 0 bases at V and 7 bases at J, with 10 bases between. Germline V gives CDR1 LGHNA, CDR2 YSLEER. CDR3 sequence: CASSQDSPVNEQFF. Written as DNA, the CDR3 is TGCGCCAGCAGCCAAGACTCTCCCGTGAATGAGCAGTTCTTC.

The chain recombines TRBV7-6 with TRBJ1-2, with no clear D. Germline V gene sequence: CDR1 SGHVS, CDR2 FNYEAQ. Trimming shortened V by 2 bases and J by 6 bases, and 19 bases separated the two germline ends. The CDR3 consists of 16 residues. The CDR3 loop reads CASSLFSGTSLDGYTF. The CDR3 nucleotides are TGTGCCAGCAGCTTATTTTCCGGCACATCCCTCGATGGCTACACCTTC.

This chain uses TRBV5-1 with TRBJ1-3; D call uncertain. The germline V gene encodes CDR1 SGHRS and CDR2 YFSETQ. With 0 bases removed from V and 2 bases from J, the gap between germline ends came to 9 bases. The CDR3 length is 15 residues. The CDR3: CASSLGPSAGNTIYF. CDR3 DNA: TGCGCCAGCAGCTTGGGTCCGTCGGCTGGAAACACCATATATTTT.

This clonotype has a count of ten or more. The chain links TRBV18 to TRBJ2-7, with 7 bases matching TRBD1. This CDR3 is built from 15 residues. Per germline, CDR1 KGHSH and CDR2 LQKENI. V dropped 3 bases and J dropped 5; count of bases not matched to a gene: 10. The CDR3 here is CASSPGQALRNEQYF. In DNA form, the CDR3 reads TGTGCCAGCTCACCCGGACAGGCCCTTAGGAACGAGCAGTACTTC.

This rearrangement joins TRBV12-3 or TRBV12-4 to TRBJ2-4; 7 positions match TRBD1. V shed 6 bases, J shed 5 bases, and the junction held 10 bases outside the gene matches. The CDR3 spans 15 residues. The CDR3 region has the DNA TGTGCCAGCAGACTAGGGGGCGTTTTTGAAAACATTCAGTACTTC. Its translation is CASRLGGVFENIQYF.

The rearrangement uses TRBV11-1 and TRBJ1-2; weak D call: TRBD1 (6 bases). Per the germline V gene, CDR1 is SGHAT and CDR2 is FQDESV (reference sequence). This CDR3 has 15 amino acids. The V and J ends lost 5 bases and 2 bases respectively, with 15 bases between them. The DNA of the CDR3 is TGTGCCAGCAGCCCACGGGCAGGGGCGAACTATGGCTACACCTTC. Translation: CASSPRAGANYGYTF.

V is TRBV20-1 and J is TRBJ2-5; D is perhaps TRBD2 (6 bases). CDR3 length: 14 amino acids. Germline V gives CDR1 DFQATT, CDR2 SNEGSKA (reference sequence). The V end lost 1 base, the J end lost 1 base, and 10 bases lay between the germline ends. CDR3 DNA sequence: TGCAGTGCTAGAGGTCTTAGCGGCCAAGAGACCCAGTACTTC. This translates into CSARGLSGQETQYF.

The chain links TRBV20-1 to TRBJ2-7; 8 bases are a match to TRBD2. This CDR3 comprises 13 residues. In germline, CDR1 is DFQATT, CDR2 SNEGSKA (reference sequence). V was pared by 1 base and J by 4 bases, with 3 bases of the junction left unmatched. As DNA, the CDR3 is TGCAGTGCTAGAGTACTAGCGGAATACGAGCAGTACTTC. It translates to CSARVLAEYEQYF.

J is TRBJ2-7 and V is TRBV18; 9 bases map to TRBD1. Germline CDR1 reads KGHSH; CDR2 reads LQKENI. The junction had 8 bases not matched to a gene; V was cut back by 4 bases and J by 1 base. The CDR3 is 16 amino acids. The CDR3, as DNA: TGTGCCAGCTCACAACCGGGACAGGGACCTTCCTACGAGCAGTACTTC. It specifies CASSQPGQGPSYEQYF.

This clonotype was found a few times. The J gene is TRBJ2-2, the V gene TRBV28; D is unresolved. The V gene lost 3 bases and the J gene lost 8 bases, with 4 bases spanning the gap. The length of the CDR3 is 11 residues. Germline V lookup: CDR1 MDHEN, CDR2 SYDVKM. The DNA for the CDR3 is TGTGCCAGCAGTTTGGAGGGGGAGCTGTTTTTT. Its translation: CASSLEGELFF.

V is TRBV6-1 and J is TRBJ2-1, with 8 bases aligning to TRBD1. V lost 6 bases, J lost 8 bases, and 9 bases stayed unmatched. CDR3 length equals 14 residues. CDR1 is MNHNS and CDR2 is SASEGT in the germline V gene. Here the CDR3 reads CASRSTTGGHEQFF. In DNA, the CDR3 is TGTGCCAGCAGATCAACCACAGGGGGTCATGAGCAGTTCTTC.

The sample holds a few counts of this clonotype. The V call is TRBV10-3, the J call TRBJ2-3; no reliable D call. This CDR3 contains 12 residues. Trimming cost V 6 bases and J 5 bases, with 9 bases left between them. The germline CDR1 and CDR2 sequences are ENHRY and SYGVKD. CDR3 DNA: TGTGCCATCAGGTCGAACGAAGATACGCAGTATTTT. As protein: CAIRSNEDTQYF.

This clonotype was seen only a few times. The chain uses TRBV24-1 and TRBJ1-1; possibly TRBD1 for D (5 bases). Germline CDR1 reads KGHDR; CDR2 reads SFDVKD. CDR3 length equals 13 residues. Trimming removed 7 bases from V and 0 bases from J, with 8 bases in between. CDR3 region: CATRDMMNTEAFF. As DNA, the CDR3 is TGTGCCACCAGGGACATGATGAACACTGAAGCTTTCTTT.

This clonotype was counted a few times. J is TRBJ2-5 and V is TRBV28; the D call may be TRBD1 or TRBD2 (5 bases each). Germline CDR1 reads MDHEN; CDR2 reads SYDVKM. CDR3 length equals 14 residues. The V gene lost 3 bases and the J gene lost 2 bases, with 10 bases spanning the gap. CDR3 nucleotide sequence: TGTGCCAGCAGTTTCGGGACGCGACAAGAGACCCAGTACTTC. This sequence encodes CASSFGTRQETQYF.

This clonotype has a handful of counts. V is TRBV10-2 and J is TRBJ1-1; no clear D. CDR3 length: 16 amino acids. Per germline, CDR1 WSHSY and CDR2 SAAADI. V was cut by 0 bases and J by 0 bases, with 11 bases left in between. CDR3 amino acids: CASSESGGHLNTEAFF. In nucleotides, the CDR3 is TGCGCCAGCAGTGAGTCGGGCGGCCACCTGAACACTGAAGCTTTCTTT.

The CDR3, as DNA: TGTGCCAGCAGTTACTCCCGGAGGGGGGCGGACACCATATATTTT. Its translation is CASSYSRRGADTIYF. V gene TRBV6-5 combines with J gene TRBJ1-3; D is perhaps TRBD1 (6 bases). The length of the CDR3 is 15 residues. Trimming cost V 0 bases and J 8 bases, with 14 bases left between them. Per the germline V gene, CDR1 is MNHEY and CDR2 is SVGAGI.

This rearrangement joins TRBV29-1 to TRBJ2-1; 12 bases are a match to TRBD2. The CDR3 contains 15 residues. CDR1 and CDR2 (germline): SQVTM, ANQGSEA. V lost 7 bases and J lost 3; bases outside the gene matches: 7. CDR3 sequence: CSAAGLAGSYNEQFF. CDR3 DNA: TGCAGCGCCGCAGGACTAGCGGGAAGCTACAATGAGCAGTTCTTC.